This T cell receptor (beta chain) appears in the sequencing data of a study of cytomegalovirus exposure and HLA in healthy donors. Whole-study results and caveats: Reports described diagnosis of cytomegalovirus status by the classifier as highly specific and sensitive. Rare sequences made up most TCRs, while some public TCRs were found in many donors. Immune exposure was documented only through CMV serostatus. Exclusion as indistinguishable affected some V segments, including TRBV6-2 and TRBV6-3.

A word on this clone: Its antigen is as yet unknown.

PCR employed 60 Vbeta and 13 Jbeta primers. Profiled with immunoSEQ multiplex PCR; TCRdb holds only in-frame clones, not every one. The sample has some 190,000 clones; around 90% are singletons. The germline V gene has CDR1 SGHDN and CDR2 FVKESK. The CDR3 is 13 residues long. V lost 0 bases to trimming and J lost 6 bases, with 5 bases between them. Sequenced material: PBMCs. The receptor's source is a boy aged 2 to 10 in good health and CMV-seronegative. This chain uses TRBV14 with TRBJ2-2; unclear D gene. Written as DNA, the CDR3 is TGTGCCAGCAGCCAAGATCGGGCCGGGGAGCTGTTTTTT. This codes for CASSQDRAGELFF.